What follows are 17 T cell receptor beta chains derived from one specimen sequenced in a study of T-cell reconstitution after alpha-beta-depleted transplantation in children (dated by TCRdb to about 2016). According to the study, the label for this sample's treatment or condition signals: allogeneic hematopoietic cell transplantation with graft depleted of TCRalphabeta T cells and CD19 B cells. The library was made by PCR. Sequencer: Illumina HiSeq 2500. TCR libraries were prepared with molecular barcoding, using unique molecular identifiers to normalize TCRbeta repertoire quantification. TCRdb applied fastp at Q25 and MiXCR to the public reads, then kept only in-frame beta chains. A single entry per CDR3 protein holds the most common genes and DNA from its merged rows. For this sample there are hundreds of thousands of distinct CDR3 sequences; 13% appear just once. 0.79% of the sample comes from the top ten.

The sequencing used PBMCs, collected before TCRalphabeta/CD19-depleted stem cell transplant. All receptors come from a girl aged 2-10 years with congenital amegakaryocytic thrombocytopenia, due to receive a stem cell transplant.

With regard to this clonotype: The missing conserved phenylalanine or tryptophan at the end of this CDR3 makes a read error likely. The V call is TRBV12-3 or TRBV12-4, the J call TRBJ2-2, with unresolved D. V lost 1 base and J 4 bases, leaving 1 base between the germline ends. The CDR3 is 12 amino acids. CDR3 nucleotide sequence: TGTGCCAGCAGTTTAGTCACCGGGGAGCTGTTTTTA. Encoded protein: CASSLVTGELFL.

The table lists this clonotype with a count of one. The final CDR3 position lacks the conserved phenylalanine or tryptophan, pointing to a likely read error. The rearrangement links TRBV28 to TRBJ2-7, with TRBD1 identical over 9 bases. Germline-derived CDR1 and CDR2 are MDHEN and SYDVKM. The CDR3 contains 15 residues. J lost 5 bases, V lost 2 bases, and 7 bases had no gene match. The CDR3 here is CASSLGWDRDDEQYY. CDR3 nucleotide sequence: TGTGCCAGCAGTTTAGGCTGGGACAGGGATGACGAGCAGTACTAC.

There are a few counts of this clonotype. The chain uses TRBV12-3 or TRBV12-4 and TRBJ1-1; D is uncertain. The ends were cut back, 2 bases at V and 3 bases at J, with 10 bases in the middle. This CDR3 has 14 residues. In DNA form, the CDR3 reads TGTGCCAGCAGTTTAACCAGTGGGTACACTGAAGCTTTCTTT. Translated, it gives CASSLTSGYTEAFF.

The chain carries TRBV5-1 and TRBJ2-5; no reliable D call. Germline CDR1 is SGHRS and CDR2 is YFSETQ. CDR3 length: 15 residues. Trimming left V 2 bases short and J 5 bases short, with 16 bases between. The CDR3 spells CASSFSRNPTETQYF. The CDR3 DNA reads TGCGCCAGCAGCTTCTCCAGGAATCCAACGGAGACCCAGTACTTC. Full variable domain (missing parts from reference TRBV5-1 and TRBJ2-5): KAGVTQTPRYLIKTRGQQVTLSCSPISGHRSVSWYQQTPGQGLQFLFEYFSETQRNKGNFPGRFSGRQFSNSRSEMNVSTLELGDSALYLCASSFSRNPTETQYFGPGTRLLVL.

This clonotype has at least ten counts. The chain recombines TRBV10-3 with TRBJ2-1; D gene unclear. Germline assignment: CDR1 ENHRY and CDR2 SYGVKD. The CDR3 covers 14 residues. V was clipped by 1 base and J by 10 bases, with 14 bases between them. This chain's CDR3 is CAISELDLYYEQFF. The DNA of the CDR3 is TGTGCCATCAGTGAGTTGGACCTTTACTACGAGCAGTTCTTC.

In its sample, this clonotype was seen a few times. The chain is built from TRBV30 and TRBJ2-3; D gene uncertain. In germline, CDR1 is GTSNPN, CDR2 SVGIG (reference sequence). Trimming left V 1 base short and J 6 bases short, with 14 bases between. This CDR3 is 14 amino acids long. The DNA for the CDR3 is TGTGCCTGGAGTGCGGGTTTTGCATCCGATACGCAGTATTTT. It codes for CAWSAGFASDTQYF.

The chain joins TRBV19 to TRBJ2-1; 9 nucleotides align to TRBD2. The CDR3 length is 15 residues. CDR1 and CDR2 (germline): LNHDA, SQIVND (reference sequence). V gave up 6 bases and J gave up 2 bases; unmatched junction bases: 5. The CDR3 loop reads CASRTSGSTYNEQFF. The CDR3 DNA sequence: TGTGCCAGTAGAACTAGCGGGTCTACCTACAATGAGCAGTTCTTC.

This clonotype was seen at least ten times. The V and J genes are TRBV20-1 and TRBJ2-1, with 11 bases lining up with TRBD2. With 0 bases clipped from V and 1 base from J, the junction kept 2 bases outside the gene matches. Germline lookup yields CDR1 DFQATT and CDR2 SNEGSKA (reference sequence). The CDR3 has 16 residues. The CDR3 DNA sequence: TGCAGTGCTAGAGAACTAGCGGGAGTGTCCTACAATGAGCAGTTCTTC. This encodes CSARELAGVSYNEQFF.

The CDR3 nucleotides read TGCGCCAGCAGCTTGGAGGTACAGATATACGAGCAGTACTTC. It specifies CASSLEVQIYEQYF. V usage is TRBV5-1 and J usage is TRBJ2-7, with D uncertain. The germline V and J ends were trimmed by 0 bases and 4 bases, with 11 bases remaining between them. Germline CDR1 SGHRS, CDR2 YFSETQ. The CDR3 has 14 amino acids.

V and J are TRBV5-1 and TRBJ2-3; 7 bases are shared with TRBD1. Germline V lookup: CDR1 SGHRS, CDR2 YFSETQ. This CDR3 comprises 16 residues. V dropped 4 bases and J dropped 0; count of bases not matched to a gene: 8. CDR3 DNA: TGCGCCAGCAGCCGAGCCGGGACAGCCAGCACAGATACGCAGTATTTT. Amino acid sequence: CASSRAGTASTDTQYF.

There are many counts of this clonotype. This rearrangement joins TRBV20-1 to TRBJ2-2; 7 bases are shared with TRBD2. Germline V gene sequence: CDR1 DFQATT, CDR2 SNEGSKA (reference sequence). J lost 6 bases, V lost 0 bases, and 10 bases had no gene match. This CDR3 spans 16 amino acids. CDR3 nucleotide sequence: TGCAGTGCTAGAGATCTGGCGGGAGTAGATCCCGGGGAGCTGTTTTTT. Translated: CSARDLAGVDPGELFF.

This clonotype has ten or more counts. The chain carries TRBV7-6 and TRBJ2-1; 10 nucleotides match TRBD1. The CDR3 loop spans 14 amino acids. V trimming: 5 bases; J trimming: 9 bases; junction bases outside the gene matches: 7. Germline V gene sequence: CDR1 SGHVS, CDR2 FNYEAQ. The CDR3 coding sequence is TGTGCCAGCAGCCAGCTCGGGGACAGGGGTGAGCAGTTCTTC. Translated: CASSQLGDRGEQFF.

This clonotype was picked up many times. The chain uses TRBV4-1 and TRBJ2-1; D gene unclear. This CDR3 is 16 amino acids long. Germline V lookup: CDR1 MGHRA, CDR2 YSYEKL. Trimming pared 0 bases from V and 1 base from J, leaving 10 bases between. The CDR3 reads CASSQDTTTSYNEQFF. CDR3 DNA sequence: TGCGCCAGCAGCCAAGATACGACAACTTCCTACAATGAGCAGTTCTTC.

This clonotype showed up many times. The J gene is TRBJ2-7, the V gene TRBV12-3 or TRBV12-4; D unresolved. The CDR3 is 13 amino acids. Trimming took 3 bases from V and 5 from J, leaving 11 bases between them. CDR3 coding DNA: TGTGCCAGCAGTTTTTCTAGAGTAGACGAGCAGTACTTC. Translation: CASSFSRVDEQYF.

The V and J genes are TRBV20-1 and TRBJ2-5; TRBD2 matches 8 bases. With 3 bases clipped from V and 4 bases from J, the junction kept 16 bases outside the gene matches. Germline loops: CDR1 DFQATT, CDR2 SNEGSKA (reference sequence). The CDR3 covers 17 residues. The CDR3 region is CSASLAYGLAVGETQYF. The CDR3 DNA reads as TGCAGTGCTAGCCTAGCGTATGGACTAGCCGTAGGAGAGACCCAGTACTTC.

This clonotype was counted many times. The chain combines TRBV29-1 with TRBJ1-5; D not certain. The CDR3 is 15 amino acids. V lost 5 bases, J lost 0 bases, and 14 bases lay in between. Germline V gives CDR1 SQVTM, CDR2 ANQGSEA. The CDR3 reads CSVIIGTYSNQPQHF. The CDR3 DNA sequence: TGCAGCGTTATAATCGGCACTTATAGCAATCAGCCCCAGCATTTT. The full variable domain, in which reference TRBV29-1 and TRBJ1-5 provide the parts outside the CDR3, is SAVISQKPSRDICQRGTSLTIQCQVDSQVTMMFWYRQQPGQSLTLIATANQGSEATYESGFVIDKFPISRPNLTFSTLTVSNMSPEDSSIYLCSVIIGTYSNQPQHFGDGTRLSIL.

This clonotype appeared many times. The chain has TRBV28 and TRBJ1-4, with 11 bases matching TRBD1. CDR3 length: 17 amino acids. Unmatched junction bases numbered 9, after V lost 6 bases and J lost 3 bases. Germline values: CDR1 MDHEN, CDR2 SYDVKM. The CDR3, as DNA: TGTGCCAGCAGGGTCGGACAGGGGGCGAGTTCTAATGAAAAACTGTTTTTT. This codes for CASRVGQGASSNEKLFF.